The TCR beta chain described here comes from a study of shared clonotypes between healthy human individuals. General observations from the study: Only a few donors were included, so the genetic and exposure-history diversity represented was limited. Sampling involved blood alone; tissue repertoires likely differ.

In the naive CD8 group, cells lacked CD45RO and were positively selected for CCR7, so terminally differentiated effector memory CD45RA+ cells were left out. CDR3 length: 13 amino acids. Per the germline V gene, CDR1 is SGHDN and CDR2 is FVKESK. V lost 7 bases, J lost 4 bases, and 11 bases lay in between. In regard to this clone: Its antigen is still unknown.

TCRdb's copy holds only in-frame clones and misses some; the assay was immunoSEQ multiplex PCR. The table lists about 2.1 million clones, 80% to 95% of them singletons. This receptor was identified in a man aged 18 to 29 in good health. Some clones in this sample may be carry-over from other donors' samples. This chain connects TRBV14 to TRBJ2-1; D is unresolved. Sequencing used naive CD8+ T cells from PBMCs. The CDR3 DNA reads as TGTGCCAGCACCCTATCGGGTTACAATGAGCAGTTCTTC. Its protein is CASTLSGYNEQFF.